The 31 T cell receptor beta chains presented below share a single source sample, sequenced in a study of T cells in Graves' hyperthyroidism and ophthalmopathy (dated by TCRdb to between 2019 and 2020). Library preparation used multiplex PCR. Sequencing used an Illumina HiSeq 2000. Amplification of TCR beta CDR3 regions was carried out from RNA transcripts. For the first round of RT-PCR on the TCR CDR3, the HTBI primer set was used together with the Qiagen OneStep RT-PCR kit. TCRdb reworked the public reads: Q25 trimming with fastp, MiXCR clone assembly, productive beta chains retained. Each entry merges the rows of one CDR3 protein and shows their most common DNA and genes. Across this sample there are some 460,000 distinct CDR3 sequences, with 15% to 17% seen only once. The ten most abundant clones make up almost 8% of the sample. Sequenced input: blood. The receptors come from a woman under 30 with Graves' hyperthyroidism.

This clonotype was detected many times. The chain links TRBV2 to TRBJ2-7; a possible D gene is TRBD2 (6 bases). This CDR3 comprises 15 residues. The V and J ends lost 3 bases and 0 bases respectively, with 12 bases between them. CDR1 is SNHLY and CDR2 is FYNNEI in the germline V gene. The CDR3 bases are TGTGCCAGCAGTGATGGAGGAGGGCCCTCCTACGAGCAGTACTTC. Encoded protein: CASSDGGGPSYEQYF.

This clonotype occurred many times. The rearrangement uses TRBV20-1 and TRBJ2-7; 8 nucleotides match TRBD2. V shed 5 bases, J shed 2 bases, and the junction held 8 bases outside the gene matches. This CDR3 comprises 14 residues. The germline gives CDR1 DFQATT, CDR2 SNEGSKA (reference sequence). Here the CDR3 reads CSAARPGLAYEQYF. In DNA, the CDR3 is TGCAGTGCTGCGAGGCCGGGACTAGCCTACGAGCAGTACTTC.

This clonotype was observed a handful of times. The chain uses TRBV4-1 and TRBJ2-5; D remains ambiguous. The germline gives CDR1 MGHRA, CDR2 YSYEKL. V lost 3 bases and J lost 7, with 12 bases in between. The CDR3 contains 13 residues. DNA of the CDR3: TGCGCCAGCAGCCACCCAGAGGTCAGGACCCAGTACTTC. The encoded protein is CASSHPEVRTQYF.

This clonotype was recorded at least ten times. The chain links TRBV12-3 or TRBV12-4 to TRBJ1-2, with D possibly TRBD1 on 6 matching bases. Trimming took off 2 bases at V and 2 bases at J, with 15 bases between the two ends. The CDR3 totals 16 residues. This CDR3 is CASSLLGTTKNYGYTF. For the CDR3, the DNA is TGTGCCAGCAGTTTATTGGGGACAACCAAGAACTATGGCTACACCTTC.

In this sample, this clonotype turned up a few times. The chain couples TRBV5-1 to TRBJ1-4, with 9 bases lining up with TRBD1. V shed 4 bases, J shed 7 bases, and the junction held 11 bases outside the gene matches. The CDR3 is 16 amino acids. Germline V CDR1 and CDR2: SGHRS, YFSETQ. The CDR3: CASSPGGGTGREKLFF. CDR3 nucleotides: TGCGCCAGCAGCCCAGGGGGAGGGACAGGGCGTGAAAAACTGTTTTTT.

This clonotype has ten or more counts. The chain carries TRBV6-1 and TRBJ1-5; no clear D gene. Germline lookup yields CDR1 MNHNS and CDR2 SASEGT. Trimming removed 9 bases at V and 2 bases at J, with 11 bases between. CDR3 length: 13 amino acids. The CDR3 reads CASRAMGNQPQHF. The DNA for the CDR3 is TGTGCCAGTAGGGCGATGGGCAATCAGCCCCAGCATTTT.

The chain recombines TRBV28 with TRBJ2-3; 12 bases agree with TRBD2. V lost 10 bases and J lost 3; bases outside the gene matches: 11. The CDR3 totals 16 residues. Germline loops: CDR1 MDHEN, CDR2 SYDVKM. The CDR3 sequence: CATKPLAGGWTDTQYF. The CDR3 nucleotides are TGTGCCACAAAGCCCCTAGCGGGAGGGTGGACAGATACGCAGTATTTT.

As to this clonotype: One end of the junction varies from germline; a read error may be responsible. The chain joins TRBV24-1 to TRBJ2-2; D possibly corresponds to TRBD1 (6 bases). Germline lookup yields CDR1 KGHDR and CDR2 SFDVKD. This CDR3 spans 16 amino acids. CDR3 nucleotide sequence: TGTGCCACCAGTGATCCCAGGGGCGTGAACGCCGGGGAGCTGTTTTTT. The encoded protein is CATSDPRGVNAGELFF.

This clonotype was detected many times. J is TRBJ2-1 and V is TRBV7-2, with D possibly being TRBD1 or TRBD2 (6 bases each). Trimming cost V 5 bases and J 5 bases, with 13 bases left between them. CDR1 is SGHTA and CDR2 is FQGNSA in the germline V gene. CDR3 length: 14 amino acids. CDR3 in DNA: TGTGCCAGCAGCCCCGGGGGCAGTAACAATGAGCAGTTCTTC. Its translation is CASSPGGSNNEQFF.

The V call is TRBV6-5, the J call TRBJ2-3, with TRBD2 matching over 9 bases. Germline CDR1 and CDR2: MNHEY and SVGAGI. Unmatched junction bases numbered 15, after V lost 0 bases and J lost 5 bases. The CDR3 is 19 amino acids. The CDR3, as DNA: TGTGCCAGCAGTTACTCCCTCCGTATTGCGGGAGGGCCGGGAGATACGCAGTATTTT. Its protein is CASSYSLRIAGGPGDTQYF.

For this clonotype: A read error may produce the germline difference seen at one junction end. This chain links TRBV20-1 with TRBJ2-7; a possible D gene is TRBD1 (5 bases). There are 12 residues in the CDR3. Germline V gene lookup returns CDR1 DFQATT and CDR2 SNEGSKA (reference sequence). CDR3 sequence reads: CGAKGDRGEQYF. CDR3 nucleotides: TGCGGTGCTAAGGGCGATAGGGGCGAGCAGTACTTC.

Ten or more counts support this clonotype. The chain is built from TRBV2 and TRBJ2-5, with TRBD2 as a possible D gene (7 bases). The CDR3 consists of 15 residues. The V end was cut by 8 bases, the J end by 5 bases, with 21 bases between. Germline V gene sequence: CDR1 SNHLY, CDR2 FYNNEI. The CDR3: CASGGASPKGETQYF. The CDR3 bases are TGTGCCAGCGGGGGGGCTAGCCCCAAGGGGGAGACCCAGTACTTC.

This chain uses TRBV11-1 with TRBJ2-3, with D uncertain. The V gene lost 2 bases and the J gene lost 4 bases, with 7 bases spanning the gap. CDR1 is SGHAT, CDR2 FQDESV, per germline (reference sequence). This CDR3 has 13 amino acids. CDR3 amino acids: CASSLPRSDTQYF. CDR3 in DNA: TGTGCCAGCAGCTTACCCAGGTCAGATACGCAGTATTTT.

This clonotype was seen at least ten times. The V call is TRBV5-1, the J call TRBJ2-2; TRBD1 matches at 10 bases. The V segment lost 5 bases and the J segment 7 bases; nucleotides outside the gene matches: 8. Germline CDR1 and CDR2: SGHRS and YFSETQ. The length of the CDR3 is 15 residues. The CDR3 DNA is TGCGCCAGCAGACCCCGGGGACAGGGGTACGGGGAGCTGTTTTTT. Amino acids: CASRPRGQGYGELFF.

This clonotype was detected many times. In DNA form, the CDR3 reads TGTGCCAGCAGCTTAGAGGGGGTAACCTACGAGCAGTACTTC. It is translated as CASSLEGVTYEQYF. The rearrangement uses TRBV7-2 and TRBJ2-7, with D possibly matching TRBD1 (6 bases). There are 14 residues in the CDR3. V lost 1 base and J lost 2, with 9 bases in between. CDR1 SGHTA and CDR2 FQGNSA come from the germline V gene.

V and J are TRBV6-1 and TRBJ1-4; tentatively, D is TRBD1 (5 bases). V lost 11 bases, J lost 4 bases, and 20 bases lay in between. The CDR3 is made up of 15 amino acids. CDR1 is MNHNS, CDR2 SASEGT, per germline. The DNA of the CDR3 is TGTGCCTCCGCGTCCCATTCGGGACTTAATGAAAAACTGTTTTTT. Protein: CASASHSGLNEKLFF.

The table lists this clonotype with a few counts. The chain is built from TRBV19 and TRBJ2-7; D might be TRBD1 (5 bases). The CDR3 runs to 13 residues. CDR1 is LNHDA, CDR2 SQIVND, per germline (reference sequence). Trimming took 3 bases from V and 0 from J, leaving 6 bases between them. The CDR3, as DNA: TGTGCCAGTAGTATGACAGCCTCCTACGAGCAGTACTTC. Translating gives CASSMTASYEQYF.

This clonotype was seen only a few times. The chain has TRBV19 and TRBJ2-1; 13 bases are a match to TRBD2. Germline-derived CDR1 and CDR2 are LNHDA and SQIVND (reference sequence). This CDR3 spans 15 amino acids. V gave up 9 bases and J gave up 3 bases; unmatched junction bases: 5. Here the CDR3 DNA reads TGTGCCAGCAGACTAGCGGGAGGCAACTACAATGAGCAGTTCTTC. It codes for CASRLAGGNYNEQFF.

This clonotype has at least ten counts. The chain links TRBV14 to TRBJ2-1; tentatively, D is TRBD2 (7 bases). Germline CDR1 and CDR2: SGHDN and FVKESK. CDR3 size: 18 residues. V lost 4 bases and J 0 bases, leaving 19 bases between the germline ends. The CDR3 nucleotides read TGTGCCAGCAGCCCCCGTAGGTGGCGGGGGCCCTCCTACAATGAGCAGTTCTTC. It yields the protein CASSPRRWRGPSYNEQFF. The full variable domain, its missing parts supplied by reference TRBV14 and TRBJ2-1, is EAGVTQFPSHSVIEKGQTVTLRCDPISGHDNLYWYRRVMGKEIKFLLHFVKESKQDESGMPNNRFLAERTGGTYSTLKVQPAELEDSGVYFCASSPRRWRGPSYNEQFFGPGTRLTVL.

This clonotype has a count of ten or more. The CDR3 spells CSGTRTGSLDEQFF. CDR3 bases: TGCAGCGGGACAAGGACAGGGTCCCTGGATGAGCAGTTCTTC. The chain combines TRBV20-1 with TRBJ2-1; 8 nucleotides align to TRBD1. The CDR3 covers 14 residues. Germline lookup yields CDR1 DFQATT and CDR2 SNEGSKA (reference sequence).

This clonotype was observed at least ten times. This rearrangement joins TRBV5-6 to TRBJ1-5, with D perhaps matching TRBD1 (6 bases). The CDR3 sequence is 15 residues long. Germline CDR1 SGHDT, CDR2 YYEEEE. Trimming stripped 2 bases from V and 4 bases from J, with 13 bases between. CDR3 nucleotides: TGTGCCAGCAGCTTTTTTGAAGGGGGAAATCAGCCCCAGCATTTT. Translation gives CASSFFEGGNQPQHF.

This chain joins TRBV25-1 and TRBJ2-1, with 7 bases lining up with TRBD2. Germline-derived CDR1 and CDR2 are MGHDK and SYGVNS. The CDR3 spans 15 residues. V lost 6 bases, J lost 0 bases, and 5 bases stayed unmatched. The CDR3 region has the DNA TGTGCCAGCAGAACGACTAGCATCTCCTACAATGAGCAGTTCTTC. This gives the protein CASRTTSISYNEQFF.

The sample holds many counts of this clonotype. The gene calls are TRBV20-1 and TRBJ2-2; D remains ambiguous. V lost 3 bases, J lost 2 bases, and 7 bases lay in between. This CDR3 spans 13 amino acids. CDR1 is DFQATT, CDR2 SNEGSKA, per germline (reference sequence). CDR3 region: CSASLGNTGELFF. DNA of the CDR3: TGCAGTGCTAGTTTGGGAAACACCGGGGAGCTGTTTTTT.

This clonotype occurred many times. The V gene is TRBV7-3, the J gene TRBJ2-1; TRBD2 matches 10 bases. The CDR3 has 15 amino acids. J gave up 7 bases and V 4 bases, and 7 bases lay outside the gene matches. Germline lookup yields CDR1 SGHTA and CDR2 FQGTGA. The CDR3 nucleotides are TGTGCCAGCAGCTCAAGCGGGAGGGCCGGAAATGAGCAGTTCTTC. Residues: CASSSSGRAGNEQFF.

This clonotype has more than one count but fewer than ten. One junction end does not reproduce the germline sequence, and a read error may be involved. The chain has TRBV19 and TRBJ2-1, with 7 bases matching TRBD1. This CDR3 is 14 amino acids long. The germline CDR1 and CDR2 sequences are LNHDA and SQIVND (reference sequence). CDR3 protein: CASRIDRVAGEQFF. Written as DNA, the CDR3 is TGTGCCAGTAGGATAGACAGGGTGGCAGGAGAGCAGTTCTTC.

In this sample, this clonotype turned up many times. The chain carries TRBV4-1 and TRBJ1-3; D is possibly TRBD1 (6 bases). Trimming stripped 0 bases from V and 3 bases from J, with 15 bases between. CDR3 length: 17 residues. Germline V CDR1 and CDR2: MGHRA, YSYEKL. The CDR3 loop reads CASSQDPTGFDGNTIYF. The DNA of the CDR3 is TGCGCCAGCAGCCAAGACCCTACAGGGTTTGATGGAAACACCATATATTTT.

The V gene is TRBV5-1, the J gene TRBJ1-1; D might be TRBD1 (6 bases). The V end lost 4 bases, the J end lost 3 bases, and 13 bases lay between the germline ends. Germline CDR1 SGHRS, CDR2 YFSETQ. This CDR3 is 14 amino acids long. The CDR3, as DNA: TGCGCCAGCAGCCCTGGACAGACCTACACTGAAGCTTTCTTT. Translation: CASSPGQTYTEAFF. The full variable domain, its missing parts supplied by reference TRBV5-1 and TRBJ1-1, is KAGVTQTPRYLIKTRGQQVTLSCSPISGHRSVSWYQQTPGQGLQFLFEYFSETQRNKGNFPGRFSGRQFSNSRSEMNVSTLELGDSALYLCASSPGQTYTEAFFGQGTRLTVV.

This clonotype was picked up a small number of times. The gene calls are TRBV20-1 and TRBJ1-2; D may be TRBD1 (6 bases). In germline, CDR1 is DFQATT, CDR2 SNEGSKA (reference sequence). The ends were cut back, 2 bases at V and 6 bases at J, with 10 bases in the middle. This CDR3 is built from 12 residues. This CDR3 reads CSARPNRDGYTF. For the CDR3, the DNA is TGCAGTGCTAGACCCAACAGGGATGGCTACACCTTC.

This clonotype was counted many times. This chain connects TRBV9 to TRBJ1-6, with 7 bases matching TRBD1. Trimming cost V 5 bases and J 14 bases; bases outside gene matches: 16. The CDR3 sequence is 15 residues long. Germline V lookup: CDR1 SGDLS, CDR2 YYNGEE. The DNA for the CDR3 is TGTGCCAGCAGTCAAACCGGGACAGTAGCAACATCCCTCCACTTT. As protein: CASSQTGTVATSLHF.

This clonotype was seen repeatedly, ten times or more. V gene TRBV5-1 combines with J gene TRBJ2-7; tentative D call: TRBD1 (8 bases). The V end was cut by 0 bases, the J end by 4 bases, with 14 bases between. CDR1 is SGHRS, CDR2 YFSETQ, per germline. The CDR3 is 15 amino acids. For the CDR3, the DNA is TGCGCCAGCAGCTTGGATGGACAGGGAGGGTACGAGCAGTACTTC. Amino acid sequence: CASSLDGQGGYEQYF.

This clonotype showed up many times. The chain couples TRBV3-1 to TRBJ2-2, with TRBD2 identical over 8 bases. This CDR3 region has 16 residues. From germline, CDR1 is LGHDT and CDR2 YNNKEL (reference sequence). Germline trimming cut 4 bases from V and 6 bases from J; bases unmatched to any gene: 10. The CDR3, as DNA: TGTGCCAGCAGCCCCCTACCGGGAGGGGATGCCGGGGAGCTGTTTTTT. Translating gives CASSPLPGGDAGELFF.